Listed below are T cell receptor beta chains from one sample, sequenced in a study of blood T cell repertoires in COVID-19. Assay: immunoSEQ multiplex PCR; the TCRdb copy retains only in-frame clones and omits some. The table includes some 100,000 clones, about 86% detected once. Sequences were obtained from PBMCs or T cells enriched from blood (not recorded which). These receptors originate from a woman aged 50 to 65 who had recovered from COVID-19. The CDR3 runs from the conserved cysteine through the conserved F or W. Fields, in order: V gene, J gene, CDR3 protein.

TRBV15	TRBJ1-3	CATSGQLSGNTIYF
TRBV2	TRBJ1-4	CASSALGVTNEKLFF
TRBV9	TRBJ2-2	CASSPPGQGFPGELFF
TRBV28	TRBJ2-1	CASIGNEQFF
TRBV5-8	TRBJ1-4	CASSQGEVDEKLFF
TRBV7-7	TRBJ2-5	CASSLEGGRKGETQYF
TRBV9	TRBJ2-1	CASSVGTSSYNEQFF
TRBV3-1/TRBV3-2	TRBJ2-7	CASSRSGLAGSYEQYF
TRBV11-2	TRBJ2-1	CASSLIAGSYNEQFF
TRBV24-1	TRBJ2-5	CATEREGREETQYF
TRBV10-3	TRBJ1-2	CAISAGSGPPNYGYTF
TRBV5-6	TRBJ2-2	CASSQDRGRDTGELFF
TRBV6-6	TRBJ1-5	CASSYRGGANQPQHF
TRBV19	TRBJ2-2	CASSILFSGEFAGELFF
TRBV5-1	TRBJ1-2	CASSDPTGILGYTF
TRBV11-2	TRBJ2-6	CASSSFPGPTSGANVLTF
TRBV5-1	TRBJ1-3	CASRTGEAGNTIYF
TRBV10-3	TRBJ1-1	CAISSLQGGTEAFF
TRBV3-1/TRBV3-2	TRBJ2-1	CASRKNLAVYNEQFF
TRBV6-6	TRBJ2-1	CASRGLAAAGEQFF
TRBV19	TRBJ2-3	CASSMLGGPGGADTQYF
TRBV15	TRBJ1-3	CATSRVIAGNTIYF
TRBV19	TRBJ2-3	CASTTGLADTQYF
TRBV5-1	TRBJ2-1	CASSGSSGGSYNEQFF
TRBV7-6	TRBJ2-7	CASSPGGAYEQYF
TRBV28	TRBJ2-1	CASSFLVPSSRNYNEQFF
TRBV11-3	TRBJ2-2	CASSLLRNTGELFF
TRBV19	TRBJ2-5	CATSGARETQYF
TRBV3-1/TRBV3-2	TRBJ2-2	CASSVRDRQNTGELFF
TRBV11-3	TRBJ2-2	CASSEESGELFF
TRBV29-1	TRBJ1-1	CSVDEQGETEAFF
TRBV5-6	TRBJ2-1	CASSLAPGDRHFFNEQFF
TRBV7-9	TRBJ2-2	CASSPHDRGYTGELFF
TRBV19	TRBJ1-2	CASSILPGAYYGYTF
TRBV19	TRBJ1-2	CASSPGTGGNYGYTF
TRBV18	TRBJ1-2	CASSESGANYGYTF
TRBV9	TRBJ2-1	CASSPKDRATYNEQFF
TRBV19	TRBJ2-7	CASSRSPTPQYEQYF
TRBV6-1	TRBJ1-5	CASSEWTGSQHF
TRBV27	TRBJ1-5	CASSLFLGGDQPQHF
TRBV28	TRBJ1-2	CASSLFSSPDRRVPTHYGYTF
TRBV6-5	TRBJ2-2	CASSPDRVPTGELFF